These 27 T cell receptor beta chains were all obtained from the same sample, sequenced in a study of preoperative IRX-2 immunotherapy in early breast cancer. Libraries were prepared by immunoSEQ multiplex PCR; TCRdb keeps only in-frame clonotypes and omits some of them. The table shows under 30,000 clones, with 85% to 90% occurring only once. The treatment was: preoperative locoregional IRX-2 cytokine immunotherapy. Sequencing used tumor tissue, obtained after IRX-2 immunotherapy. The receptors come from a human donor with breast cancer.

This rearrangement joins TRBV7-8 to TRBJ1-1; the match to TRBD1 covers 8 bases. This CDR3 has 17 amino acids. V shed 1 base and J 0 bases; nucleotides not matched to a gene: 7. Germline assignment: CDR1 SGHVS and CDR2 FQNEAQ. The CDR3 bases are TGTGCCAGCAGCTTAGTTACAGGGGGAGAGATGAACACTGAAGCTTTCTTT. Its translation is CASSLVTGGEMNTEAFF.

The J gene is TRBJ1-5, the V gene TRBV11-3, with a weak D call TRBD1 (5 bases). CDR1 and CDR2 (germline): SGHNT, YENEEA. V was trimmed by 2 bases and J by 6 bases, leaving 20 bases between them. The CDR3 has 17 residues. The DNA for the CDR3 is TGTGCCAGCAGCTTAAGGGTTGGGGGGGTTTTGGGTCAGCCCCAGCATTTT. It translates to CASSLRVGGVLGQPQHF.

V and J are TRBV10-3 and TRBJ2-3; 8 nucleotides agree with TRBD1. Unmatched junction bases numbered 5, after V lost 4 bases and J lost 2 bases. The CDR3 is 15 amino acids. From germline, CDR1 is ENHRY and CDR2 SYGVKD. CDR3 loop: CAISALTGDTDTQYF. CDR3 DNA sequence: TGTGCCATCAGTGCTTTGACAGGGGACACAGATACGCAGTATTTT.

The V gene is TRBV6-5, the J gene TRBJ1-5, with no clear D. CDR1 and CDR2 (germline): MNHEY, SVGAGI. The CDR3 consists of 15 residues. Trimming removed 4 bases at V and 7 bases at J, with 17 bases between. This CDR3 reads CASSSLGRQEQPQHF. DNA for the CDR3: TGTGCCAGCAGTTCCCTGGGCAGGCAAGAGCAGCCCCAGCATTTT.

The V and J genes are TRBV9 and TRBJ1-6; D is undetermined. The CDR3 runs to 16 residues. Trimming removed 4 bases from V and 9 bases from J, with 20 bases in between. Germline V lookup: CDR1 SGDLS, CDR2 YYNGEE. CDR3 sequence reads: CASSPPWQAGGSPLHF. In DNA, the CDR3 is TGTGCCAGCAGCCCTCCCTGGCAGGCCGGTGGTTCACCCCTCCACTTT.

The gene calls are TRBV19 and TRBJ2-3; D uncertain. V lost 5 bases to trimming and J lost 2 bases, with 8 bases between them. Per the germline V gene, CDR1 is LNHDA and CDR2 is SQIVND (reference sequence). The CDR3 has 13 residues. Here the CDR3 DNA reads TGTGCCAGTAGTTGGTCAGACACAGATACGCAGTATTTT. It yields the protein CASSWSDTDTQYF.

CDR3 sequence: CATSRGGGRVQETQYF. DNA for the CDR3: TGTGCCACCAGCAGAGGGGGAGGCAGGGTCCAAGAGACCCAGTACTTC. This sequence joins TRBV15 and TRBJ2-5; D is possibly TRBD2 (6 bases). This CDR3 contains 16 residues. The germline CDR1 and CDR2 sequences are LNHNV and YYDKDF (reference sequence). Trimming removed 1 base from V and 1 base from J, with 13 bases in between.

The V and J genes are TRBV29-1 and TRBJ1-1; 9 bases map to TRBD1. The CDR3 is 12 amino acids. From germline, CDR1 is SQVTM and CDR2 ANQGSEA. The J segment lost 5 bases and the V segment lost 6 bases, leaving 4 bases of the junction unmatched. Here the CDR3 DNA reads TGCAGCGTAAGAGACAGGGGGACTGAAGCTTTCTTT. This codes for CSVRDRGTEAFF.

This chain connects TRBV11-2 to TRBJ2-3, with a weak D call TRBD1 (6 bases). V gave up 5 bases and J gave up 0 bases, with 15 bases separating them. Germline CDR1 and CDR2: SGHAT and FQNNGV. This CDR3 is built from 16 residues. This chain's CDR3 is CASSPNRDTSTDTQYF. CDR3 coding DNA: TGTGCCAGCAGCCCCAACCGGGACACTAGCACAGATACGCAGTATTTT.

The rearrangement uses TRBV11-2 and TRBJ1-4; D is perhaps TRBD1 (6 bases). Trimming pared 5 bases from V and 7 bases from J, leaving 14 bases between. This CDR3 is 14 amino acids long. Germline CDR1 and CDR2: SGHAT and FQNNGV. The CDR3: CASSRGTRVEKLFF. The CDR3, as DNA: TGTGCCAGCAGCCGAGGGACAAGAGTTGAAAAACTGTTTTTT.

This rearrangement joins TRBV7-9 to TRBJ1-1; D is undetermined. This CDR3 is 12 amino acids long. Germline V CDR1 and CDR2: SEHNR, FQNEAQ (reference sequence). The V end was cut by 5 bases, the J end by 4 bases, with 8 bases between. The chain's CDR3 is CASSIRGTEAFF. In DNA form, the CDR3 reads TGTGCCAGCAGCATACGAGGCACTGAAGCTTTCTTT.

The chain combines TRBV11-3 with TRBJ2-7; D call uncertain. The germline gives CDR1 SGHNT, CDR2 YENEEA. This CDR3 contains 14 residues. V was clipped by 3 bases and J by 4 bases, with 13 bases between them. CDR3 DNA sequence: TGTGCCAGCAGCTTCAGGCAATTGAATTACGAGCAGTACTTC. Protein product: CASSFRQLNYEQYF.

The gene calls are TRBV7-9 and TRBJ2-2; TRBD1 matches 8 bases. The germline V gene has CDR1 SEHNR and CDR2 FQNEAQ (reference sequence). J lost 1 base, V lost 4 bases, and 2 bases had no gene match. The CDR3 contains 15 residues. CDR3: CASSWTGRNTGELFF. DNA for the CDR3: TGTGCCAGCAGCTGGACAGGGAGGAACACCGGGGAGCTGTTTTTT.

CDR3 sequence (DNA): TGTGCCAGCAGTGAATACCTACAAGAGACCCAGTACTTC. Its translation is CASSEYLQETQYF. V is TRBV2 and J is TRBJ2-5; D unresolved. The CDR3 totals 13 residues. Trimming took 2 bases from V and 2 from J, leaving 6 bases between them. Germline CDR1 is SNHLY and CDR2 is FYNNEI. The variable domain in full, with the rest retrieved from reference TRBV2 and TRBJ2-5, is EPEVTQTPSHQVTQMGQEVILRCVPISNHLYFYWYRQILGQKVEFLVSFYNNEISEKSEIFDDQFSVERPDGSNFTLKIRSTKLEDSAMYFCASSEYLQETQYFGPGTRLLVL.

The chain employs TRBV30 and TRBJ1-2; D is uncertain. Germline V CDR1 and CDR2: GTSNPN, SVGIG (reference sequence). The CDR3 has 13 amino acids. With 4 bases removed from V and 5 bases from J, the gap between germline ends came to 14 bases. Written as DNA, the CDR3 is TGTGCCTGGACAGTCTTGCACCCGTATGGCTACACCTTC. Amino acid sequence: CAWTVLHPYGYTF. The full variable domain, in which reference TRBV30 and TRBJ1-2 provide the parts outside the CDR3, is SQTIHQWPATLVQPVGSPLSLECTVEGTSNPNLYWYRQAAGRGLQLLFYSVGIGQISSEVPQNLSASRPQDRQFILSSKKLLLSDSGFYLCAWTVLHPYGYTFGSGTRLTVV.

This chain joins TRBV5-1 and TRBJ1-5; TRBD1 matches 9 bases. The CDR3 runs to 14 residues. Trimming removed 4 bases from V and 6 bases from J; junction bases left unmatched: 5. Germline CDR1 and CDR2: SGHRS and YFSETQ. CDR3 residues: CASSIQGQGQPQHF. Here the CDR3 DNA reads TGCGCCAGCAGCATTCAGGGACAGGGTCAGCCCCAGCATTTT.

This chain's CDR3 is CASRSSSGGTSNEQFF. CDR3 coding DNA: TGTGCCAGCAGATCCTCTAGCGGGGGGACGAGTAATGAGCAGTTCTTC. The chain uses TRBV7-2 and TRBJ2-1, with 11 nucleotides matching TRBD2. The CDR3 extends over 16 amino acids. Germline-derived CDR1 and CDR2 are SGHTA and FQGNSA. The ends lost 6 bases at V and 7 bases at J; junction bases unmatched: 11.

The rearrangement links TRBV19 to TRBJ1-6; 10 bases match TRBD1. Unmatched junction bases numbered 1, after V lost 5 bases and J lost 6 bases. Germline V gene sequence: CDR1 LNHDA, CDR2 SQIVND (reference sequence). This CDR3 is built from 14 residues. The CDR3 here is CASSWTGGNSPLHF. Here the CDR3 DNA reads TGTGCCAGTAGTTGGACAGGGGGTAATTCACCCCTCCACTTT.

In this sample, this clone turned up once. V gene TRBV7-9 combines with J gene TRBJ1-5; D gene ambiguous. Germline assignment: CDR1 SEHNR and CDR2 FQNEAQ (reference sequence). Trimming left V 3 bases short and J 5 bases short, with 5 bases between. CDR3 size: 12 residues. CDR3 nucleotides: TGTGCCAGCAGCTTCGGGGATCAGCCCCAGCATTTT. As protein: CASSFGDQPQHF.

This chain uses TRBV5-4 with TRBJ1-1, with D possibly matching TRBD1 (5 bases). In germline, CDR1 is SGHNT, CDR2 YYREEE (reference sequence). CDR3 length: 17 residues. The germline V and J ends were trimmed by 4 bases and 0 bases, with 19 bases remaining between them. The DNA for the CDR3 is TGTGCCAGCAGCCCCATCGGAGGGGCCATCATGAACACTGAAGCTTTCTTT. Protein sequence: CASSPIGGAIMNTEAFF.

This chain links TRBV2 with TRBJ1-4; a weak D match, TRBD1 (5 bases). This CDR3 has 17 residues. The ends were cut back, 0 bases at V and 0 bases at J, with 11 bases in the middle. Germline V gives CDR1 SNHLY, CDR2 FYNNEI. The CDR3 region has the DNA TGTGCCAGCAGTGAAGCTGGGGGGACTTCAACTAATGAAAAACTGTTTTTT. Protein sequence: CASSEAGGTSTNEKLFF.

The CDR3 nucleotides read TGCGCCAGCAGCAAGACGGCCAGAACCTACGAGCAGTACTTC. This encodes CASSKTARTYEQYF. This chain connects TRBV5-1 to TRBJ2-7; no clear D. Per the germline V gene, CDR1 is SGHRS and CDR2 is YFSETQ. The length of the CDR3 is 14 residues. Trimming pared 4 bases from V and 2 bases from J, leaving 13 bases between.

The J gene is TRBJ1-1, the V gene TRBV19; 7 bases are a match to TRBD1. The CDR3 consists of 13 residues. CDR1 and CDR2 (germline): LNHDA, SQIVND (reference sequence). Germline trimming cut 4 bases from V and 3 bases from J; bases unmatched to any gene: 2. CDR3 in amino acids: CASSTDRDTEAFF. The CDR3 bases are TGTGCCAGTAGTACCGACAGGGACACTGAAGCTTTCTTT. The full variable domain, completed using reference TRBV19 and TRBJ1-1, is DGGITQSPKYLFRKEGQNVTLSCEQNLNHDAMYWYRQDPGQGLRLIYYSQIVNDFQKGDIAEGYSVSREKKESFPLTVTSAQKNPTAFYLCASSTDRDTEAFFGQGTRLTVV.

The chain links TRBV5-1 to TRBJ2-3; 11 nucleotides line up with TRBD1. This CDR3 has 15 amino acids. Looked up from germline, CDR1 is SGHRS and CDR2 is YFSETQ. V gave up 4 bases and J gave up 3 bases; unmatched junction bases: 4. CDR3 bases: TGCGCCAGCAGCCCCGGACAGGGGGCGACAGATACGCAGTATTTT. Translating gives CASSPGQGATDTQYF. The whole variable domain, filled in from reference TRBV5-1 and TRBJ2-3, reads KAGVTQTPRYLIKTRGQQVTLSCSPISGHRSVSWYQQTPGQGLQFLFEYFSETQRNKGNFPGRFSGRQFSNSRSEMNVSTLELGDSALYLCASSPGQGATDTQYFGPGTRLTVL.

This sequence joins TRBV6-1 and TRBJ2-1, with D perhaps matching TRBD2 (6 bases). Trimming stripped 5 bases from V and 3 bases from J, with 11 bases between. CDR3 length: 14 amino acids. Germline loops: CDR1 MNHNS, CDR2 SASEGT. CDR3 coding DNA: TGTGCCAGCAGTCGCGGCGGGGACTACAATGAGCAGTTCTTC. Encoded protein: CASSRGGDYNEQFF.

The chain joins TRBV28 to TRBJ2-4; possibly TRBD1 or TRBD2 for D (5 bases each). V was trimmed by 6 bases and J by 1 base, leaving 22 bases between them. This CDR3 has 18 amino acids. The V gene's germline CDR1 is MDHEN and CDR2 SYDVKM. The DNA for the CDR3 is TGTGCCAGCAGACCCCGACAGTTAGCGCTGGTCGCCAAAAACATTCAGTACTTC. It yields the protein CASRPRQLALVAKNIQYF.

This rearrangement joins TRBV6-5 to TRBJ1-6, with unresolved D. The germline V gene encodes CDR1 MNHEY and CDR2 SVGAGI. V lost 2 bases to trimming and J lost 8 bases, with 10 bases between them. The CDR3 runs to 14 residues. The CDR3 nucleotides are TGTGCCAGCAGTTACGCGAAGTGGGATTCACCCCTCCACTTT. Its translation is CASSYAKWDSPLHF.